Following are 21 T cell receptor beta chains from one sample sequenced in a study of Ad26.COV2.S vaccination and SARS-CoV-2 variants. Measured with immunoSEQ multiplex PCR; TCRdb has only the in-frame clones, and not every one. The data show a few hundred thousand clones, 92% seen once. The treatment: roughly 20 received Ad26.COV2.S at low or high dose, single or two shots; about 5 received placebo; per-sample allocation not given. The study sampled participants on day 63 after the first vaccine or placebo injection. The sample in question was peripheral blood, obtained in a trial of Ad26.COV2.S vaccine versus placebo. These receptors all come from a person between 18 and 60 years old who received the Ad26.COV2.S COVID-19 vaccine or a placebo.

This clone was detected only a few times. V gene TRBV4-1 combines with J gene TRBJ1-5; D is uncertain. There are 14 residues in the CDR3. CDR1 is MGHRA, CDR2 YSYEKL, per germline. The germline V and J ends were trimmed by 1 base and 1 base, with 5 bases remaining between them. This CDR3 is CASSQAPSNQPQHF. DNA of the CDR3: TGCGCCAGCAGCCAAGCACCAAGCAATCAGCCCCAGCATTTT.

This chain links TRBV10-2 with TRBJ1-1; D might be TRBD1 (5 bases). V was clipped by 6 bases and J by 4 bases, with 12 bases between them. The CDR3 is made up of 13 amino acids. Germline V gene lookup returns CDR1 WSHSY and CDR2 SAAADI. The CDR3 nucleotides read TGCGCCAGCAGCGAAGACAGAGGCACTGAAGCTTTCTTT. Amino acids: CASSEDRGTEAFF.

The chain couples TRBV9 to TRBJ2-3; 7 positions agree with TRBD1. Trimming cost V 0 bases and J 3 bases; bases outside gene matches: 7. The CDR3 has 16 residues. From germline, CDR1 is SGDLS and CDR2 YYNGEE. The CDR3 sequence is CASSVGEGARTDTQYF. The CDR3 nucleotides are TGTGCCAGCAGCGTAGGAGAGGGGGCGCGGACAGATACGCAGTATTTT.

V gene TRBV7-9 combines with J gene TRBJ2-7; 9 nucleotides match TRBD1. Losses at the gene ends were 6 bases for V and 0 bases for J; bases not matched to a gene: 9. The length of the CDR3 is 16 residues. CDR1 and CDR2 from the germline V gene are SEHNR and FQNEAQ (reference sequence). CDR3 loop: CASSPNRGRLSYEQYF. The CDR3 coding sequence is TGTGCCAGCAGTCCTAACAGGGGGCGTCTCTCCTACGAGCAGTACTTC.

The genes are TRBV6-5 and TRBJ1-6, with 7 bases fitting TRBD1. In germline, CDR1 is MNHEY, CDR2 SVGAGI. The junction had 2 bases not matched to a gene; V was cut back by 4 bases and J by 8 bases. The CDR3 sequence is 13 residues long. The CDR3 region has the DNA TGTGCCAGCAGTTTGCAGGGGGATTCACCCCTCCACTTT. This codes for CASSLQGDSPLHF.

This chain connects TRBV18 to TRBJ2-1, with 10 positions matching TRBD1. The CDR3 has 13 residues. The V gene end was trimmed by 5 bases and the J gene end by 10 bases; junction bases not matched to a gene: 5. Germline CDR1 is KGHSH and CDR2 is LQKENI. CDR3 residues: CASSETGGFEQFF. The CDR3 nucleotides are TGTGCCAGCTCAGAGACAGGGGGCTTCGAGCAGTTCTTC. The full variable domain, its missing parts supplied by reference TRBV18 and TRBJ2-1, is NAGVMQNPRHLVRRRGQEARLRCSPMKGHSHVYWYRQLPEEGLKFMVYLQKENIIDESGMPKERFSAEFPKEGPSILRIQQVVRGDSAAYFCASSETGGFEQFFGPGTRLTVL.

The CDR3 bases are TGTGCCAGCAGGTACAGGTACGGTGAGCAGTTCTTC. Its translation is CASRYRYGEQFF. The chain joins TRBV2 to TRBJ2-1; possible D gene TRBD1, 5 bases. With 6 bases removed from V and 9 bases from J, the gap between germline ends came to 12 bases. This CDR3 spans 12 amino acids. Germline-derived CDR1 and CDR2 are SNHLY and FYNNEI.

This sequence joins TRBV4-1 and TRBJ2-3; no firm D call. V was cut by 0 bases and J by 5 bases, with 6 bases left in between. The CDR3 has 13 amino acids. Germline V gene lookup returns CDR1 MGHRA and CDR2 YSYEKL. CDR3: CASSQDLGDTQYF. The CDR3 DNA reads TGCGCCAGCAGCCAAGATTTAGGAGATACGCAGTATTTT.

The chain has TRBV5-6 and TRBJ2-5; TRBD2 might be the D (5 bases). V was shortened by 2 bases and J by 1 base, with 9 bases between the two germline ends. The CDR3 runs to 14 residues. Germline V gives CDR1 SGHDT, CDR2 YYEEEE. The CDR3 DNA is TGTGCCAGCAGCTTCTCGGGGTTCCAAGAGACCCAGTACTTC. Amino acids: CASSFSGFQETQYF.

V is TRBV2 and J is TRBJ2-7; possibly TRBD1 for D (5 bases). Trimming cost V 1 base and J 3 bases, with 13 bases left between them. The CDR3 length is 15 residues. Germline V CDR1 and CDR2: SNHLY, FYNNEI. As DNA, the CDR3 is TGTGCCAGCAGTGAAGGCCAGGGTGATAACTACGAGCAGTACTTC. Encoded protein: CASSEGQGDNYEQYF.

This chain uses TRBV9 with TRBJ2-1, with TRBD2 matching 10 bases. This CDR3 spans 18 amino acids. Germline CDR1 and CDR2: SGDLS and YYNGEE. The V segment lost 0 bases and the J segment 5 bases; nucleotides outside the gene matches: 11. The CDR3 sequence: CASSVASLAGGPHNEQFF. CDR3 in DNA: TGTGCCAGCAGCGTAGCCTCTTTAGCGGGGGGACCCCACAATGAGCAGTTCTTC.

V and J are TRBV5-4 and TRBJ2-5, with 8 positions matching TRBD2. Germline V lookup: CDR1 SGHNT, CDR2 YYREEE (reference sequence). This CDR3 spans 17 amino acids. Trimming at V came to 0 bases and at J to 6 bases, leaving 13 bases not matched to a gene. The CDR3 DNA follows: TGTGCCAGCAGCTTGGGGAACAGCGGGGGTGCAAGGAAGACCCAGTACTTC. This gives the protein CASSLGNSGGARKTQYF.

The V gene is TRBV28, the J gene TRBJ1-2; D gene uncertain. Germline CDR1 and CDR2: MDHEN and SYDVKM. V was cut by 7 bases and J by 4 bases, with 13 bases left in between. The CDR3 spans 13 residues. This CDR3 reads CASNEEGGYGYTF. The CDR3 region has the DNA TGTGCCAGCAACGAGGAGGGAGGCTATGGCTACACCTTC.

The V and J genes are TRBV11-2 and TRBJ2-5; 9 positions agree with TRBD1. Germline trimming cut 5 bases from V and 5 bases from J; bases unmatched to any gene: 6. The germline V gene has CDR1 SGHAT and CDR2 FQNNGV. This CDR3 contains 14 residues. The CDR3 coding sequence is TGTGCCAGCAGCCAACAGGGGGCAGGGGAGACCCAGTACTTC. Translated, it gives CASSQQGAGETQYF.

Worth noting for this clone: This specimen includes other DNA sequences encoding the same CDR3. The chain combines TRBV30 with TRBJ1-1, with D maybe TRBD1 (5 bases). Trimming cost V 0 bases and J 0 bases, with 8 bases left between them. This CDR3 has 14 residues. CDR1 is GTSNPN, CDR2 SVGIG, per germline (reference sequence). The CDR3 DNA reads as TGTGCCTGGAGTGTCGGGGGAATGAACACTGAAGCTTTCTTT. Translation gives CAWSVGGMNTEAFF.

The count of this clone is one. This rearrangement joins TRBV7-9 to TRBJ2-7, with a tentative D call TRBD1 (5 bases). This CDR3 is built from 15 residues. V dropped 5 bases and J dropped 6 bases, with 20 bases sitting between them. The germline gives CDR1 SEHNR, CDR2 FQNEAQ (reference sequence). For the CDR3, the DNA is TGTGCCAGCAGCCAAAGCCCGCAGGGATCCGGCGAGCAGTACTTC. Translation: CASSQSPQGSGEQYF. Drawing the rest from reference TRBV7-9 and TRBJ2-7, the complete variable domain is DTGVSQNPRHKITKRGQNVTFRCDPISEHNRLYWYRQTLGQGPEFLTYFQNEAQLEKSRLLSDRFSAERPKGSFSTLEIQRTEQGDSAMYLCASSQSPQGSGEQYFGPGTRLTVT.

Only one count was recorded for this clone. The rearrangement links TRBV4-2 to TRBJ1-5, with D uncertain. This CDR3 has 16 residues. Trimming removed 0 bases from V and 0 bases from J, with 9 bases in between. Germline assignment: CDR1 LGHNA and CDR2 YNFKEQ. CDR3 DNA sequence: TGTGCCAGCAGCCAAGAGCCACTGAATAGCAATCAGCCCCAGCATTTT. It is translated as CASSQEPLNSNQPQHF.

This clone was seen only once. The genes are TRBV2 and TRBJ1-2; D gene unclear. The CDR3 has 15 amino acids. The V gene's germline CDR1 is SNHLY and CDR2 FYNNEI. V was cut by 4 bases and J by 5 bases, with 17 bases left in between. This CDR3 reads CASSALTATLYGYTF. CDR3 in DNA: TGTGCCAGCAGTGCCCTGACGGCAACGTTGTATGGCTACACCTTC.

CDR3 sequence reads: CASSDGREETQYF. CDR3 sequence (DNA): TGCGCCAGCAGTGACGGCAGGGAAGAGACCCAGTACTTC. The rearrangement links TRBV10-1 to TRBJ2-5, with D maybe TRBD1 (5 bases). Per germline, CDR1 WNHNN and CDR2 SYGVQD (reference sequence). Deletions cut 3 bases from V and 3 bases from J, with 8 bases between. This CDR3 comprises 13 residues.

This clone has just one count. The chain has TRBV7-2 and TRBJ2-3; D not certain. The length of the CDR3 is 16 residues. Germline V lookup: CDR1 SGHTA, CDR2 FQGNSA. Trimming stripped 3 bases from V and 1 base from J, with 14 bases between. In DNA, the CDR3 is TGTGCCAGCAGCTTTGTGGAATTCGCGCGCACAGATACGCAGTATTTT. Translated: CASSFVEFARTDTQYF. Combining the CDR3 with reference TRBV7-2 and TRBJ2-3 gives the whole variable domain GAGVSQSPSNKVTEKGKDVELRCDPISGHTALYWYRQSLGQGLEFLIYFQGNSAPDKSGLPSDRFSAERTGGSVSTLTIQRTQQEDSAVYLCASSFVEFARTDTQYFGPGTRLTVL.

V is TRBV6-5 and J is TRBJ2-7, with D uncertain. Trimming stripped 5 bases from V and 2 bases from J, with 4 bases between. This CDR3 comprises 11 residues. Germline CDR1 MNHEY, CDR2 SVGAGI. CDR3 nucleotide sequence: TGTGCCAGCAGTACCACCTACGAGCAGTACTTC. Encoded protein: CASSTTYEQYF.